A single sample gave rise to the 10 T cell receptor beta chains below, sequenced in a study of CD8+CD57+ T cells in acquired aplastic anemia (dated by TCRdb to 2016 to 2018). TCRdb names Illumina HiSeq 2000 as the instrument used. Genomic DNA was used as template for profiling of TCR beta VDJ combinations and CDR3 sequences. Through fastp at Q25 and MiXCR, TCRdb rebuilt clones from the public reads, retaining in-frame beta chains. Merged by CDR3 protein, the rows form single entries marked with the most common genes and DNA. This sample gives roughly 130,000 distinct CDR3 sequences in total; 48% of them show up just once. The ten largest clones add up to roughly 2.6% of the sample. The sample comprised sorted CD4+, CD8+, or CD8+CD57+ T cells (not recorded which) from PBMCs. These receptors all stem from a human donor in good health, serving as a control.

Ten or more counts support this clonotype. The chain recombines TRBV5-4 with TRBJ2-7; D may be TRBD1 (5 bases). V gave up 0 bases and J gave up 8 bases, with 9 bases separating them. The germline gives CDR1 SGHNT, CDR2 YYREEE (reference sequence). This CDR3 is 12 amino acids long. The CDR3 loop reads CASSLAGIQQYF. The CDR3, as DNA: TGTGCCAGCAGCTTGGCAGGGATACAGCAGTACTTC. The variable domain in full, completed from reference TRBV5-4 and TRBJ2-7, reads ETGVTQSPTHLIKTRGQQVTLRCSSQSGHNTVSWYQQALGQGPQFIFQYYREEENGRGNFPPRFSGLQFPNYSSELNVNALELDDSALYLCASSLAGIQQYFGPGTRLTVT.

The chain uses TRBV2 and TRBJ1-1; the match to TRBD1 covers 8 bases. Germline V gene lookup returns CDR1 SNHLY and CDR2 FYNNEI. The CDR3 totals 15 residues. The junction had 8 bases not matched to a gene; V was cut back by 6 bases and J by 2 bases. The CDR3 nucleotides read TGTGCCAGCAGCTTCACCGGGACAGGAAACACTGAAGCTTTCTTT. Translated: CASSFTGTGNTEAFF.

As for this clonotype: This could be a read error, since a much larger clone is one nucleotide away. The CDR3 DNA sequence: TGTGCCAGCAGCAAGAGGGGCGGGGGTAGCTGCAATGAGCAGTTCTTC. Amino acids: CASSKRGGGSCNEQFF. J is TRBJ2-1 and V is TRBV11-2, with 7 bases fitting TRBD2. The CDR3 length is 16 residues. V gave up 5 bases and J gave up 6 bases; unmatched junction bases: 13. Germline-derived CDR1 and CDR2 are SGHAT and FQNNGV.

This clonotype showed up just a few times. The V call is TRBV20-1, the J call TRBJ1-2; possible D gene TRBD1, 5 bases. CDR3 size: 12 residues. Germline V lookup: CDR1 DFQATT, CDR2 SNEGSKA (reference sequence). With 3 bases removed from V and 5 bases from J, the gap between germline ends came to 10 bases. The CDR3 bases are TGCAGTGCTAGCAACAGGACGTATGGCTACACCTTC. It translates to CSASNRTYGYTF.

Concerning this clonotype itself: Compared with germline, one end of the junction differs, possibly owing to a read error. V and J are TRBV7-2 and TRBJ2-2; 13 bases fit TRBD2. From germline, CDR1 is SGHTA and CDR2 FQGNSA. This CDR3 has 13 residues. CDR3 nucleotides: TGTGCCAGCAGCTTAGGACTAGCGGGGGGGCTGTTTTTT. Its protein is CASSLGLAGGLFF.

This chain uses TRBV27 with TRBJ1-4; perhaps TRBD1 as D (6 bases). The CDR3 has 14 residues. From germline, CDR1 is MNHEY and CDR2 SMNVEV (reference sequence). V lost 3 bases and J 4 bases, leaving 9 bases between the germline ends. In DNA, the CDR3 is TGTGCCAGCAGTTTCAACAGGGTTAATGAAAAACTGTTTTTT. Encoded protein: CASSFNRVNEKLFF.

V is TRBV7-8 and J is TRBJ1-2; D ambiguous. The CDR3 runs to 15 residues. Deletions cut 5 bases from V and 7 bases from J, with 20 bases between. Germline V gene data show CDR1 as SGHVS and CDR2 as FQNEAQ. DNA for the CDR3: TGTGCCAGCAGCCCGGTTAGGGAGGGAAGAACTGGCTACACCTTC. Amino acid sequence: CASSPVREGRTGYTF.

The chain has TRBV9 and TRBJ1-6, with 7 bases that match TRBD1. This CDR3 has 15 amino acids. CDR1 and CDR2 (germline): SGDLS, YYNGEE. The junction had 3 bases not matched to a gene; V was cut back by 0 bases and J by 6 bases. The CDR3 here is CASSVEGAGNSPLHF. The CDR3 nucleotides read TGTGCCAGCAGCGTAGAGGGGGCCGGTAATTCACCCCTCCACTTT.

Points on this clonotype: Relative to the germline gene, one junction end is altered; a read error may explain this. CDR3 coding DNA: TGCGCCATCAGTGAGACCCTAGCTACCGATGAGCAGTTCTTC. Amino acids: CAISETLATDEQFF. The chain employs TRBV10-1 and TRBJ2-1; perhaps TRBD2 as D (5 bases). Germline V gene lookup returns CDR1 WNHNN and CDR2 SYGVQD (reference sequence). The CDR3 runs to 14 residues.

This clonotype has ten or more counts. This chain links TRBV30 with TRBJ2-7; the D gene is possibly TRBD1 (5 bases). This CDR3 region has 12 residues. Looked up from germline, CDR1 is GTSNPN and CDR2 is SVGIG (reference sequence). Trimming stripped 2 bases from V and 4 bases from J, with 9 bases between. CDR3 nucleotide sequence: TGTGCCTGGAGTAGGAACAGGTACGAGCAGTACTTC. This translates into CAWSRNRYEQYF.